A selection of T cell receptor gamma chains follows, all from one sample in a study of intestinal T cells in coeliac disease. TCRdb reanalysed the multiplex PCR reads via CATT. The data show approximately 2,000 gamma-chain clones, 45% to 55% seen once. Sequenced sample: a duodenal biopsy. These receptors were obtained from a human donor with celiac disease. The CDR3 runs from the conserved cysteine through the conserved F or W. Each record gives: V gene, J gene, clone size, CDR3 protein, CDR3 DNA. Clone size is shown for a subset of rows, as once, few, many or a class of expanded clone.

V: TRGV2
J: TRGJP1
size: NA
CDR3: CATWGMVTTGWFKIF
DNA: TGTGCCACCTGGGGGATGGTTACCACTGGTTGGTTCAAGATATTT

V: TRGV3
J: TRGJ1/TRGJ2
size: few
CDR3: CATWDHCYYKKLF
DNA: TGTGCCACCTGGGACCACTGTTATTATAAGAAACTCTTC

V: TRGV8
J: TRGJ1/TRGJ2
size: NA
CDR3: CAPGIDWTKLF
DNA: TGTGCACCTGGGATAGATTGGACCAAACTCTTT

V: TRGV8
J: TRGJ1/TRGJ2
size: NA
CDR3: CATLIKKLF
DNA: TGTGCCACCTTGATTAAGAAACTCTTT

V: TRGV9
J: TRGJ1/TRGJ2
size: NA
CDR3: CALWEVQLLTF
DNA: TGTGCCTTGTGGGAGGTGCAACTCCTCACATTT

V: TRGV2
J: TRGJ1/TRGJ2
size: once
CDR3: CATGTGPVVYYKKLF
DNA: TGTGCCACTGGGACGGGCCCTGTTGTTTATTATAAGAAACTCTTT

V: TRGV8
J: TRGJP1
size: few
CDR3: CATWDSARPFTTGWFKIF
DNA: TGTGCCACCTGGGATTCCGCTCGACCTTTTACCACTGGTTGGTTCAAGATATTT

V: TRGV3
J: TRGJ1/TRGJ2
size: few
CDR3: CATWDRRYKKLF
DNA: TGTGCCACCTGGGACAGGCGGTATAAGAAACTCTTT

V: TRGV8
J: TRGJ1/TRGJ2
size: NA
CDR3: CATWDTRIDYYKKLF
DNA: TGTGCCACCTGGGATACACGAATTGATTATTATAAGAAACTCTTT

V: TRGV9
J: TRGJ1/TRGJ2
size: NA
CDR3: CALWGAHRNYYKKLF
DNA: TGTGCCTTGTGGGGGGCCCACAGGAATTATTATAAGAAACTCTTT

V: TRGV8
J: TRGJ1/TRGJ2
size: NA
CDR3: CATWDRYKKLF
DNA: TGTGCCACCTGGGATCGATATAAGAAACTCTTT

V: TRGV8
J: TRGJ1/TRGJ2
size: large
CDR3: CATWDREKGYKKLF
DNA: TGTGCCACCTGGGATAGGGAGAAGGGTTATAAGAAACTCTTT

V: TRGV10
J: TRGJP1
size: NA
CDR3: CAAWDKTGWFKIF
DNA: TGTGCTGCGTGGGATAAAACTGGTTGGTTCAAGATATTT

V: TRGV2
J: TRGJP1
size: NA
CDR3: CATWDGLECGWFKIF
DNA: TGTGCCACCTGGGACGGGCTTGAGTGTGGTTGGTTCAAGATATTT

V: TRGV10
J: TRGJP1
size: NA
CDR3: CAAWGQNTTGWFKIF
DNA: TGTGCTGCGTGGGGACAGAATACCACTGGTTGGTTCAAGATATTT

V: TRGV9
J: TRGJ1/TRGJ2
size: NA
CDR3: CAFDLIIYKKLF
DNA: TGTGCCTTTGATCTAATTATTTATAAGAAACTCTTT

V: TRGV8
J: TRGJ1/TRGJ2
size: few
CDR3: CATWDKVLYYKKLF
DNA: TGTGCCACCTGGGATAAGGTTCTTTATTATAAGAAACTCTTT

V: TRGV2
J: TRGJP2
size: large
CDR3: CATWDVGSDWIKTF
DNA: TGTGCCACCTGGGACGTAGGTAGTGATTGGATCAAGACGTTT

V: TRGV3
J: TRGJ1/TRGJ2
size: few
CDR3: CATWDGYYKKLF
DNA: TGTGCCACCTGGGACGGATATTATAAGAAACTCTTT

V: TRGV8
J: TRGJP1
size: few
CDR3: CATWDKSGWFKIF
DNA: TGTGCCACCTGGGATAAGTCTGGTTGGTTCAAGATATTT

V: TRGV11
J: TRGJP1
size: NA
CDR3: CACWIDTGWFKIF
DNA: TGTGCCTGCTGGATAGACACTGGTTGGTTCAAGATATTT

V: TRGV9
J: TRGJ1/TRGJ2
size: large
CDR3: CALWEGNYYKKLF
DNA: TGTGCCTTGTGGGAGGGAAATTATTATAAGAAACTCTTT

V: TRGV3
J: TRGJ1/TRGJ2
size: NA
CDR3: CATWDTIPQKLF
DNA: TGTGCCACCTGGGACACTATTCCGCAGAAACTCTTT

V: TRGV8
J: TRGJ1/TRGJ2
size: NA
CDR3: CATWDKQKLF
DNA: TGTGCCACCTGGGATAAGCAGAAACTCTTT

V: TRGV8
J: TRGJP1
size: few
CDR3: CATWDLMAGWFKIF
DNA: TGTGCCACCTGGGATCTTATGGCTGGTTGGTTCAAGATATTT

V: TRGV10
J: TRGJP1
size: NA
CDR3: CAAWGVGVSWFKIF
DNA: TGTGCTGCGTGGGGGGTCGGAGTCAGTTGGTTCAAGATATTT

V: TRGV3
J: TRGJP2
size: large
CDR3: CATWDRPVSSDWIKTF
DNA: TGTGCCACCTGGGACAGGCCGGTGAGTAGTGATTGGATCAAGACGTTT

V: TRGV2
J: TRGJ1/TRGJ2
size: NA
CDR3: CATWDGLPQAKKKLF
DNA: TGTGCCACCTGGGACGGGCTCCCCCAAGCTAAAAAGAAACTCTTT

V: TRGV2
J: TRGJ1/TRGJ2
size: few
CDR3: CATWDVLYYKKLF
DNA: TGTGCCACCTGGGACGTCTTGTATTATAAGAAACTCTTT

V: TRGV2
J: TRGJ1/TRGJ2
size: large
CDR3: CATWDGPINYKKLF
DNA: TGTGCCACCTGGGACGGGCCTATAAACTATAAGAAACTCTTT

V: TRGV10
J: TRGJP2
size: once
CDR3: CAASGIGRSDWIKTF
DNA: TGTGCTGCGAGTGGCATCGGTCGGAGTGATTGGATCAAGACGTTT

V: TRGV3
J: TRGJP1
size: NA
CDR3: CATAYITGWFKIF
DNA: TGTGCCACTGCCTATATCACTGGTTGGTTCAAGATATTT

V: TRGV9
J: TRGJ1/TRGJ2
size: NA
CDR3: CALWEVRSIKKLF
DNA: TGTGCCTTGTGGGAGGTGCGAAGTATAAAGAAACTCTTT

V: TRGV10
J: TRGJP1
size: few
CDR3: CAAGRDTGWFKIF
DNA: TGTGCTGCGGGGAGGGACACTGGTTGGTTCAAGATATTT

V: TRGV10
J: TRGJP1
size: large
CDR3: CAAWSTGWFKIF
DNA: TGTGCTGCGTGGAGCACTGGTTGGTTCAAGATATTT

V: TRGV8
J: TRGJ1/TRGJ2
size: NA
CDR3: CATWDTPSFFPNYYKKLF
DNA: TGTGCCACCTGGGATACCCCCAGTTTTTTCCCCAATTATTATAAGAAACTCTTT

V: TRGV2
J: TRGJ1/TRGJ2
size: NA
CDR3: CATWDGAEGKLF
DNA: TGTGCCACCTGGGACGGGGCGGAAGGAAAACTCTTT

V: TRGV8
J: TRGJ1/TRGJ2
size: few
CDR3: CATWDPYYYKKLF
DNA: TGTGCCACCTGGGATCCCTATTATTATAAGAAACTCTTT